This entry lists 18 T cell receptor beta chains sequenced from one sample in a study of T-cell memory formation after mild COVID-19. TCRdb passed the 5' RACE reads through MiXCR, listing each CDR3 protein once. The sample consists of hundreds of thousands of distinct CDR3 sequences, more than 20% of them appearing once. Sequences were obtained from PBMCs or a T cell subset sorted from them (not recorded which). The receptors originated from an adult woman who had mild COVID-19 (a few samples of this study predate the infection). Cell type and time point are not known.

CDR3 sequence: CATSDFGAAWTSGNTDTQYF. The CDR3, as DNA: TGTGCCACCAGTGATTTTGGCGCTGCTTGGACTAGCGGAAACACAGATACGCAGTATTTT. The V gene is TRBV24-1, the J gene TRBJ2-3; 10 bases are a match to TRBD2. CDR1 is KGHDR and CDR2 is SFDVKD in the germline V gene. The CDR3 consists of 20 residues. After removal of 1 base from V and 2 bases from J, the junction contained 14 bases not matched to a gene.

The V gene is TRBV20-1, the J gene TRBJ1-6; D is unclear. The V gene's germline CDR1 is DFQATT and CDR2 SNEGSKA (reference sequence). V was shortened by 5 bases and J by 2 bases, with 13 bases between the two germline ends. This CDR3 spans 15 amino acids. CDR3 nucleotide sequence: TGCAGTGCTCTGCCCGGTGGGGCCTATAATTCACCCCTCCACTTT. Its protein is CSALPGGAYNSPLHF.

This clonotype was detected a few times. The CDR3, as DNA: TGTGCCAGCTCACCTACTCGGGACAGGGTAAACGAAGCTTTCTTT. Translating it yields CASSPTRDRVNEAFF. This chain uses TRBV18 with TRBJ1-1, with 9 bases that match TRBD1. The CDR3 consists of 15 residues. Germline values: CDR1 KGHSH, CDR2 LQKENI. With V trimmed by 3 bases and J by 8 bases, 10 bases remained unmatched.

This chain connects TRBV18 to TRBJ2-5, with D tentatively TRBD1 or TRBD2 (5 bases each). Germline V CDR1 and CDR2: KGHSH, LQKENI. Trimming left V 5 bases short and J 10 bases short, with 20 bases between. The CDR3 has 14 amino acids. CDR3 region: CASSSRDRPRDQYF. The DNA of the CDR3 is TGTGCCAGCTCAAGTCGGGACCGCCCAAGGGACCAGTACTTC.

This clonotype was seen more than once but under ten times. V gene TRBV12-3 or TRBV12-4 combines with J gene TRBJ2-2; 7 bases fit TRBD1. V was pared by 5 bases and J by 6 bases, with 6 bases of the junction left unmatched. The CDR3 is 14 amino acids. The CDR3 is CASSHRQGPGELFF. The CDR3 DNA sequence: TGTGCCAGCAGTCACCGACAGGGACCCGGGGAGCTGTTTTTT.

This clonotype has just a few counts. The chain uses TRBV12-3 or TRBV12-4 and TRBJ2-1; D remains unclear. Trimming pared 6 bases from V and 0 bases from J, leaving 15 bases between. CDR3 size: 16 residues. CDR3 region: CASRATGESSYNEQFF. CDR3 in DNA: TGTGCCAGCAGGGCGACGGGTGAGAGCTCCTACAATGAGCAGTTCTTC.

This clonotype came up many times. The rearrangement uses TRBV11-1 and TRBJ2-1, with D possibly being TRBD2 (6 bases). Germline CDR1 is SGHAT and CDR2 is FQDESV (reference sequence). The CDR3 loop spans 15 amino acids. Trimming pared 5 bases from V and 0 bases from J, leaving 11 bases between. CDR3 loop: CASSVGGSSYNEQFF. DNA for the CDR3: TGTGCCAGCAGCGTCGGGGGAAGCTCCTACAATGAGCAGTTCTTC.

This clonotype has only a few counts. The chain links TRBV9 to TRBJ2-1, with D possibly matching TRBD2 (5 bases). Germline-derived CDR1 and CDR2 are SGDLS and YYNGEE. This CDR3 is built from 12 residues. V was trimmed by 3 bases and J by 9 bases, leaving 10 bases between them. CDR3 in amino acids: CASSALGSEQFF. The CDR3 DNA follows: TGTGCCAGCAGCGCCTTAGGGAGTGAGCAGTTCTTC.

This clonotype came up a few times. This chain joins TRBV10-3 and TRBJ2-1, with D possibly being TRBD2 (6 bases). Between the trimmed V and J ends, which lost 6 bases and 0 bases, there was a span of 12 bases. The V gene's germline CDR1 is ENHRY and CDR2 SYGVKD. The length of the CDR3 is 15 residues. The DNA for the CDR3 is TGTGCCATCAGCGGACTATCGTCCTCCTACAATGAGCAGTTCTTC. Encoded protein: CAISGLSSSYNEQFF.

This chain joins TRBV2 and TRBJ1-5, with 10 bases identical to TRBD1. V shed 6 bases and J 3 bases; nucleotides not matched to a gene: 5. The CDR3 runs to 15 residues. From germline, CDR1 is SNHLY and CDR2 FYNNEI. The CDR3 DNA follows: TGTGCCAGCAGAAAGGGGACAGGGGTCAATCAGCCCCAGCATTTT. It encodes CASRKGTGVNQPQHF.

V is TRBV5-5 and J is TRBJ1-2; D unclear. The CDR3 totals 14 residues. CDR1 and CDR2 from the germline V gene are SGHKS and YYEKEE (reference sequence). Between the trimmed V and J ends, which lost 0 bases and 1 base, there was a span of 7 bases. DNA of the CDR3: TGTGCCAGCAGCTTGGAAGCCCATAACTATGGCTACACCTTC. This codes for CASSLEAHNYGYTF. Combining the CDR3 with reference TRBV5-5 and TRBJ1-2 gives the whole variable domain DAGVTQSPTHLIKTRGQQVTLRCSPISGHKSVSWYQQVLGQGPQFIFQYYEKEERGRGNFPDRFSARQFPNYSSELNVNALLLGDSALYLCASSLEAHNYGYTFGSGTRLTVV.

V is TRBV25-1 and J is TRBJ2-3; the D gene is possibly TRBD2 (5 bases). Germline values: CDR1 MGHDK, CDR2 SYGVNS. The V end lost 1 base, the J end lost 6 bases, and 8 bases lay between the germline ends. The CDR3 is 13 residues long. The CDR3 here is CASSEWERDTQYF. In DNA form, the CDR3 reads TGTGCCAGCAGTGAATGGGAGAGGGATACGCAGTATTTT.

This clonotype was recorded at least ten times. The J gene is TRBJ1-5, the V gene TRBV12-3 or TRBV12-4; possible D gene TRBD1, 5 bases. The CDR3 length is 14 residues. The V and J ends lost 3 bases and 2 bases respectively, with 8 bases between them. CDR3: CASSFAGGNQPQHF. CDR3 sequence (DNA): TGTGCCAGCAGTTTTGCGGGGGGCAATCAGCCCCAGCATTTT.

This clonotype was detected a few times. The chain's CDR3 is CASSYGLSDEQYF. In nucleotides, the CDR3 is TGTGCCAGCAGTTACGGCCTGTCAGACGAGCAGTACTTC. This chain connects TRBV6-2 or TRBV6-3 to TRBJ2-7, with D unresolved. Trimming cost V 2 bases and J 5 bases, with 10 bases left between them. The CDR3 totals 13 residues. From germline, CDR1 is MNHEY and CDR2 SVGEGT.

The chain is built from TRBV20-1 and TRBJ2-5, with D uncertain. The CDR3 covers 13 residues. V shed 6 bases and J shed 2 bases, with 13 bases lying between them. Germline CDR1 reads DFQATT; CDR2 reads SNEGSKA (reference sequence). The CDR3 is CSATRLEQETQYF. The CDR3 bases are TGCAGTGCCACCCGGCTAGAACAAGAGACCCAGTACTTC.

This clonotype showed up just a few times. This chain connects TRBV19 to TRBJ1-2; 7 bases fit TRBD1. This CDR3 has 14 amino acids. Germline V gives CDR1 LNHDA, CDR2 SQIVND (reference sequence). V lost 7 bases and J lost 4; bases outside the gene matches: 9. CDR3 in amino acids: CASTSGQDGYGYTF. DNA for the CDR3: TGTGCCAGTACCTCCGGACAGGATGGCTATGGCTACACCTTC. Looking up the rest from reference TRBV19 and TRBJ1-2 gives the full variable domain: DGGITQSPKYLFRKEGQNVTLSCEQNLNHDAMYWYRQDPGQGLRLIYYSQIVNDFQKGDIAEGYSVSREKKESFPLTVTSAQKNPTAFYLCASTSGQDGYGYTFGSGTRLTVV.

V and J are TRBV19 and TRBJ1-1; D gene unclear. With 3 bases removed from V and 0 bases from J, the gap between germline ends came to 11 bases. The germline CDR1 and CDR2 sequences are LNHDA and SQIVND (reference sequence). CDR3 size: 15 residues. The CDR3 DNA sequence: TGTGCCAGTAGTATCGACGAGAGCATGAACACTGAAGCTTTCTTT. It codes for CASSIDESMNTEAFF.

The rearrangement joins TRBV2 to TRBJ2-5; D tentatively reads TRBD1 or TRBD2 (6 bases each). The CDR3 extends over 15 amino acids. Germline V gene data show CDR1 as SNHLY and CDR2 as FYNNEI. The V end lost 1 base, the J end lost 4 bases, and 13 bases lay between the germline ends. The CDR3 here is CASSEEGGIGETQYF. The CDR3 DNA reads TGTGCCAGCAGTGAAGAGGGGGGTATTGGAGAGACCCAGTACTTC.